This TCR beta chain was sequenced for a study of cytomegalovirus exposure and HLA in healthy donors (dated by TCRdb to 2015 to 2018). For the wider study: An earlier analysis of a few hundred of the donors reported about 300 Gb of sequence data and some 110 million unique TCR beta sequences obtained from about 179 million T cells. Every discovery cohort repertoire had been produced on one sequencing platform. Roughly 5 DR-DQ haplotypes were handled as single units for association and clustering, since linkage in the cohort was strong. The study aimed to test whether signatures of past pathogen exposure could be identified by cataloging public T cell receptors. To study patterns of TCR occurrence, a later analysis re-analyzed previously published TCR beta repertoires from hundreds of donors and added high-resolution HLA genotyping. The number of typed donors differed by locus: about 620-630 for A, B, C, DRB1 and DQB1; approximately 520 for DQA1; approximately 610 for DPA1; and about 450 for DPB1. Among the roughly 400 genotyped donors, under 90% belonged to the genetic ancestry cluster associated with self-reported Caucasian donors. HLA typing covered class I and class II loci at four-digit resolution. Besides the first cohort of roughly 700 subjects, a separate validation cohort made up of roughly 120 different subjects was used. Genome-wide SNP genotypes for about 65% of the roughly 670 donors were used in a later genetic analysis, which treated that subset as a discovery cohort. Roughly 300 gigabases of sequencing data and around 85 million unique TCR sequences made up an early release that covered fewer than 650 HLA-typed donors. Donor age, sex, ethnicity and CMV serostatus were compiled alongside the repertoire data. High-throughput TCR immunosequencing, statistical association of individual TCRs with disease status, and machine learning were combined to predict cytomegalovirus infection status. Across 300 to 500 genotyped donors of the cohort, an average of roughly 200,000 unique TCR beta nucleotide sequences per donor were sequenced, and approximately 17% of those sequences were non-productive. The study profiled the T cell repertoires of about 640 subjects by immunosequencing and related them to cytomegalovirus serostatus. In the later analysis, no new phenotypic data were used to find candidate immune exposures; instead, reliance was placed on TCR beta sequences and their occurrence across donors. An earlier analysis of around 540 of the donors applied high-throughput TCR beta sequencing to assess whether each TCR beta V gene segment acted as functional or pseudogenic.

Library prep was done by the immunoSEQ multiplex PCR assay. For the multiplex PCR, a mixture combining 60 forward primers for TCR Vbeta segments and 13 reverse primers for TCR Jbeta segments was used. A multiplex PCR assay on genomic DNA amplified the CDR3 region of rearranged TCR beta genes. On the Illumina HiSeq System, the amplified TCR beta libraries were sequenced as 87-base-pair reads. The authors processed their data as follows. In a later analysis, tens of millions of unique TCR beta chains were counted across the approximately 640 repertoires, and approximately 11 million of these chains were shared by at least two donors. A nearest-neighbor algorithm error-corrected the raw reads and collapsed the reads into unique sequences, merging closely related sequences to remove PCR and sequencing errors. To assign V, D and J gene segments, CDR3 sequences were aligned to IMGT reference sequences. For a sequence to be retained, a match of at least six nucleotides was required to both a V gene segment and a J gene segment. A rearrangement counted as productive if the CDR3 had no stop codons and remained in frame with V and J, and every other rearrangement counted as non-productive. Following IMGT convention, CDR3 was defined as the stretch from the second conserved V-encoded cysteine to the conserved J-encoded phenylalanine. In an earlier analysis of around 600 of the donors, sequences lacking an unambiguous match to a single V gene segment were excluded. In an earlier analysis of a few hundred of the donors, a V segment was called functional when productive rearrangements were above 56.7%, and segregating when the standard deviation between donors exceeded 5%. To diagnose cytomegalovirus status from the catalog of TCR beta chain sequences, a statistical classification framework was built. In a later analysis, V and J genes were assigned by comparing TCR nucleotide sequences against IMGT/GENE-DB human TR gene sequences. In a later analysis, CDR3 sequences and most-parsimonious VDJ recombination scenarios were assigned using the TCRdist pipeline. In a later analysis, each TCR beta chain was defined by its CDR3 amino acid sequence together with its V-gene family, and reads without a unique V-gene family were excluded. As a way to deal with suspected cross-contamination and a sequencing artifact, a later analysis dropped 450 to 600 nucleotide sequences that were highly shared and had low generation probability. In a later analysis, a clonal expansion index was calculated for each public chain from normalized within-repertoire ranks of inferred template counts. Generation probabilities in a later analysis came from a VDJ recombination model fitted to out-of-frame rearrangements, and those results were checked against IGoR. Hypergeometric tests were used in a later analysis to score TCR-TCR, TCR-HLA and TCR-CMV co-occurrence, with a repertoire-size bias correction applied to the TCR pairs. False discovery rates were estimated in a later analysis by permuting HLA or CMV assignments 20 times. In a later analysis, co-occurring TCRs were grouped with DBSCAN, and TCRdist sequence similarity was added when clustering was performed within HLA-allele-positive subsets. For co-occurrence clustering, repertoires with fewer than 30,000 or more than 120,000 public chains were excluded, along with about five repertoires with anomalous nucleotide sharing. TCRdb took over this immuneACCESS table, retaining in-frame rearrangements with V and J assigned. Such tables are incomplete; in checked studies, under half of the missing clones stem from an unresolved V gene, and the remainder is unexplained. The D gene and trimming were derived from the DNA, and the V and J assignments and clone size from that table. The sample table shows 150,000 to 200,000 clones, and approximately 80% are seen once. The ten most abundant clones make up 5% to 7.5% of the sample.

The cohort consisted of 600 to 700 healthy bone marrow donors. All cohort members were sampled while nominally healthy, although unrecorded immune exposures were likely present. The donor was CMV seropositive and belonged to the group of 250 to 350 seropositive cohort members. Each donor provided a peripheral blood sample, and peripheral blood mononuclear cells were used for TCR beta sequencing. Genomic DNA extraction from the blood cell samples was performed with the Qiagen DNeasy Blood Extraction Kit. What the work shows at the level of the full study, not this receptor alone: A later analysis found that HLA-associated TCR beta chains were more clonally expanded and had lower generation probabilities than equally common non-associated chains. In an earlier analysis of 587 of the donors, most TCR beta V segments appeared in productive rearrangements about 87% or about 30% of the time, broadly matching IMGT annotations. A later genetic analysis reported fewer N-insertions in productive TCRs among donors in an Asian-associated ancestry cluster than the approximately 670-donor mean. A later analysis found that TCR association rates varied across HLA loci, with DRB1 alleles showing the most associated TCRs and HLA-C alleles the fewest. The sequencing pipeline was judged likely to have produced a cluster of highly shared sequence variants as a technical artifact. Fewer than 20 rarely observed V segments, including chromosome 9 orphons, were excluded from the earlier analysis of about 610 of the donors because counts were too low. HLA typing was unavailable for some donors at each locus, so association tests used only the typed subset. A few of the identified cytomegalovirus-associated TCR beta chains were confirmed in vitro to be specific for cytomegalovirus antigens. Assigning TCR associations to individual alleles was difficult when HLA alleles, especially DR and DQ, strongly co-occurred. For the cohort, immune exposure information was limited to CMV serostatus. Correlated functional status among segregating V segments might be attributable to linkage disequilibrium, but an unknown experimental factor could not be ruled out. Across donors, most TCR sequences were observed very rarely, whereas some public TCRs were present in many individuals. A later genetic analysis associated a missense DCLRE1C variant with V-gene and J-gene trimming of TCR beta chains, and an independent cohort replicated the association. The study listed 164 TCR beta chains as associated with cytomegalovirus. Some IMGT-functional V segments, including TRBV6-2 and TRBV6-3, could not be told apart with the 87-base-pair reads, so those segments were excluded. A further reported finding was that TCR beta sequences accurately predicted the HLA-A and HLA-B alleles for most subjects in the first cohort. Presence/absence analyses assumed roughly uniform sequencing depth across donors, an assumption that may not hold. Specific HLA alleles were associated with 15,000 to 20,000 TCR beta sequences at a false discovery rate of 0.05 in a later analysis. This cohort had only TCR beta chains sequenced, and the lack of alpha or paired-chain data limited which features could be detected. A later analysis found that most CMV-associated TCR beta chains appeared HLA-restricted, with HLA associations seemingly driven largely by CMV exposure. Cytomegalovirus status was reported to be diagnosed by the classifier with high specificity and sensitivity in both the original and validation cohorts. The authors suggested that the approach could potentially be generalized to other disease states and immunological phenotypes. Several of the top co-occurrence clusters appeared to be linked to parvovirus B19, influenza, CMV and Epstein-Barr virus, according to a later analysis.

The CDR3 spans 15 residues, from the cysteine through the phenylalanine. CDR3 DNA is the only sequence kept; it has 45 bases, read in frame from the first base. CDR1 SGHTS and CDR2 YDEGEE are derived from the germline V gene. The V end gives up 0 bases and the J end 8 bases, leaving 6 bases in the junction not matched to a gene. As regards this clone: The antigen it recognizes is unknown. One base away there is no much larger clone; base qualities are not given.

The sample taken for sequencing was PBMCs. Recombination connected TRBV5-8 to TRBJ1-2; 11 of the junction bases match TRBD1. The clonotype originates from a man in his fifties in good health and CMV-seropositive. The DNA sequence is as follows: TGTGCCAGCAGCTTGGCCGGACAGGGGGCTAGGGGCTACACCTTC. Its protein product is CASSLAGQGARGYTF.